The text below deals with one T cell receptor beta chain. Its specificity is not known. The data belong to a study of T cells after yellow fever vaccination. General study findings and limits: Among primary-vaccination clones, most reappeared after the booster, at around 97% for CD4 and roughly 88% for CD8. High-abundance clonotypes from the bulk population could contaminate FACS-sorted repertoires.

Researchers made TCR cDNA using 5'RACE template switching, and this step added a universal primer site and UMIs. TCRdb passed the 5' RACE reads through MiXCR, listing each CDR3 protein once. The sample includes 100,000 to 150,000 distinct CDR3 sequences, about 8.4% of them seen just once. Trimming took 2 bases from V and 0 from J, leaving 14 bases between them. The CDR3 is made up of 16 amino acids. Germline CDR1 and CDR2: MNHEY and SMNVEV (reference sequence). Material: CD8+ T cells sorted from PBMCs, obtained on the day of the yellow fever booster vaccination. The TCR was taken from a man aged 18 to 29 who received the YFV17D yellow fever vaccine. The chain couples TRBV27 to TRBJ2-7, with unresolved D. DNA for the CDR3: TGTGCCAGCAGTTTAAGTGGCAGCTACCCCTCCTACGAGCAGTACTTC. Encoded protein: CASSLSGSYPSYEQYF.